This T cell receptor (beta chain) stems from a study of T-cell memory formation after mild COVID-19. This clonotype occurred a few times. From the 5' RACE reads, TCRdb called clonotypes with MiXCR, one entry per CDR3 protein. Here the sample spans 540,000 or so distinct CDR3 sequences, roughly 22% being singletons. In germline, CDR1 is MDHEN, CDR2 SYDVKM. J gave up 7 bases and V 5 bases, and 13 bases lay outside the gene matches. The CDR3 covers 15 residues. Specimen: PBMCs or a T cell subset sorted from them (not recorded which). The sequence was obtained from an adult woman who had mild COVID-19 (a few samples of this study predate the infection). Cell type and time point are not known. This chain links TRBV28 with TRBJ1-1; 7 nucleotides align to TRBD1. As DNA, the CDR3 is TGTGCCAGCAGTCCACGCCCGGGACAGCCCTTTGAAGCTTTCTTT. Protein sequence: CASSPRPGQPFEAFF.